The T cell receptor (beta chain) described here comes from a study of OX40 agonist ivuxolimab in advanced cancers. Study-wide results and caveats: In general, CD8+ T cells held more expanded clones than CD4+ did, on average.

The protocol was immunoSEQ multiplex PCR, while the TCRdb copy is restricted to in-frame clones and leaves out a portion. In the table there are 10,000 to 15,000 clones, about 81% of which are singletons. Autoimmune disease history or systemic immunosuppression led to patient exclusion. The investigators sampled blood at baseline, at cycle 4 day 1, and at cycle 7 day 1. Of note for this clone: No antigen is known for it.

This specimen was CD4+ or CD8+ T cells sorted from blood, taken in a trial of the OX40 agonist ivuxolimab. This TCR was recovered from an adult with an advanced solid tumor such as melanoma, head and neck, liver or kidney cancer.

CDR3 amino acids: CASSPRQGMSYEQYF. The CDR3 bases are TGCGCCAGCAGCCCCAGACAGGGGATGTCCTACGAGCAGTACTTC. V gene TRBV4-3 combines with J gene TRBJ2-7; 8 bases match TRBD1. The CDR3 has 15 amino acids. With 4 bases clipped from V and 1 base from J, the junction kept 6 bases outside the gene matches. The V gene's germline CDR1 is LGHNA and CDR2 YSLEER.